This T cell receptor beta chain was recovered during a study of cytomegalovirus exposure and HLA in healthy donors. Study results and caveats: Using the classifier, cytomegalovirus status was reportedly diagnosed with high specificity and sensitivity. Trimming of TCR beta V- and J-genes showed a link, identified in a later analysis, to a missense DCLRE1C variant. CMV antigen specificity was confirmed in vitro for a few CMV-associated chains. Within an earlier analysis, most TCR beta V segments proved productive either about 90% or about 30% of the time.

In regard to this clone: Antigen specificity is unknown.

PCR amplification relied on 60 Vbeta primers (plus 13 Jbeta primers). Assay: immunoSEQ multiplex PCR; the TCRdb copy retains only in-frame clones and omits some. The top ten clones hold 1% of a sample with 170,000 or so clones, around three quarters of them seen once. The source is a woman aged 45-59 years in good health and CMV-seropositive. Sequencing was done on a sample of PBMCs.

The CDR3 here is CATSSEQFF. In DNA form, the CDR3 reads TGTGCCACCTCTAGTGAGCAGTTCTTC. V usage is TRBV2 and J usage is TRBJ2-1; D gene uncertain. Germline values: CDR1 SNHLY, CDR2 FYNNEI. Trimming left V 10 bases short and J 9 bases short, with 7 bases between. The CDR3 is 9 residues long.